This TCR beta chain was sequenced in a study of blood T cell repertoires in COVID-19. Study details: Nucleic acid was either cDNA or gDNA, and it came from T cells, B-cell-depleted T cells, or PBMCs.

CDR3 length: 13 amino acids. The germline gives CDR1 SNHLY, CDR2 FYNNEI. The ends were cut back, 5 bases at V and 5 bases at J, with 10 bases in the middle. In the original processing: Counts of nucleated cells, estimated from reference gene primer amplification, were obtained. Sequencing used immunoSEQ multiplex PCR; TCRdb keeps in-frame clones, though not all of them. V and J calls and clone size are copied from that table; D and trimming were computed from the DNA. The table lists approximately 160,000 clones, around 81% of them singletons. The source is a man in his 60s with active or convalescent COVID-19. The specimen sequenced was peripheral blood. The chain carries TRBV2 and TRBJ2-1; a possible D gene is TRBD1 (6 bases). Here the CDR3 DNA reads TGTGCCAGCAGTATGCGACAGGACAATGAGCAGTTCTTC. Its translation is CASSMRQDNEQFF.